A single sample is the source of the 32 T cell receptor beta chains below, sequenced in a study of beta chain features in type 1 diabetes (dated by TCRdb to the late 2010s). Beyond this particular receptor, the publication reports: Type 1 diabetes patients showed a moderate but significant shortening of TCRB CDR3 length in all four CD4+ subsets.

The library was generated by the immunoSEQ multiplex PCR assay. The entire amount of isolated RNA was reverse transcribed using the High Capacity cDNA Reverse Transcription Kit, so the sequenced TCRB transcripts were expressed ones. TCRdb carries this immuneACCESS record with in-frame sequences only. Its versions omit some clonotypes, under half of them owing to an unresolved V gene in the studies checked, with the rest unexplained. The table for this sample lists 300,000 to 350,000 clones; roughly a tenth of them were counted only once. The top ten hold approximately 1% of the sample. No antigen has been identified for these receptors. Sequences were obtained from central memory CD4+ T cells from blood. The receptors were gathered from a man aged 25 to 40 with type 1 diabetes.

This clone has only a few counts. The CDR3 DNA reads as TGTGCCAGCAGTGGATACTCCGGGCAAGAGACCCAGTACTTC. Protein product: CASSGYSGQETQYF. The gene calls are TRBV2 and TRBJ2-5; no clear D. This CDR3 has 14 amino acids. Germline assignment: CDR1 SNHLY and CDR2 FYNNEI. V dropped 4 bases and J dropped 2 bases, with 11 bases sitting between them.

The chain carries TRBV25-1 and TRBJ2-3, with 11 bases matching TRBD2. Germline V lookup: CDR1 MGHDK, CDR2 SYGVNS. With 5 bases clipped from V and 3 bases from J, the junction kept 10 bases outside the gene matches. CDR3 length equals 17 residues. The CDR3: CASSLWAGTSGTDTQYF. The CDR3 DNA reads TGTGCCAGCAGTCTTTGGGCCGGGACTAGCGGAACAGATACGCAGTATTTT.

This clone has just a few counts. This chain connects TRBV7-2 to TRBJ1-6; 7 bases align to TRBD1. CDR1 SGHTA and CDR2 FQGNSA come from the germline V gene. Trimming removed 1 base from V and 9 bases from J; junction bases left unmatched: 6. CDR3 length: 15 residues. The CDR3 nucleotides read TGTGCCAGCAGCTTAGGTACAGGGGATATTTCACCCCTCCACTTT. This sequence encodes CASSLGTGDISPLHF. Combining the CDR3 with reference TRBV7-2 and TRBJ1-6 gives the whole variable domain GAGVSQSPSNKVTEKGKDVELRCDPISGHTALYWYRQSLGQGLEFLIYFQGNSAPDKSGLPSDRFSAERTGGSVSTLTIQRTQQEDSAVYLCASSLGTGDISPLHFGNGTRLTVT.

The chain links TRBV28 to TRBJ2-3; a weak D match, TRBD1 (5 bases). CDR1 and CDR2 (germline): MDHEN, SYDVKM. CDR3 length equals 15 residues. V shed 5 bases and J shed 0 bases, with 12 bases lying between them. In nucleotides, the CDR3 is TGTGCCAGCAGTGGGCAACAGGCTAGCACAGATACGCAGTATTTT. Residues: CASSGQQASTDTQYF.

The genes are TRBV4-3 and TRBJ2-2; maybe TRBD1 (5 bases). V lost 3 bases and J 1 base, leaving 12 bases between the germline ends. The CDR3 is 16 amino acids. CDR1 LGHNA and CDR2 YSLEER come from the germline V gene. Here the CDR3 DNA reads TGCGCCAGCAGCCATATCTTGGGGCAGAACACCGGGGAGCTGTTTTTT. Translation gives CASSHILGQNTGELFF.

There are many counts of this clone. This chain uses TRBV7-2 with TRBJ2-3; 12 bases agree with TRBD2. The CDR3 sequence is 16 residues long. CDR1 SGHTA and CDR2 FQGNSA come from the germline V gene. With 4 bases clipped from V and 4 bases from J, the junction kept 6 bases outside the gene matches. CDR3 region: CASSSRLAGAADTQYF. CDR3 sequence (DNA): TGTGCCAGCAGCTCAAGACTAGCGGGGGCCGCAGATACGCAGTATTTT. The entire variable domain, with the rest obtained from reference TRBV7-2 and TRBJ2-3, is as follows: GAGVSQSPSNKVTEKGKDVELRCDPISGHTALYWYRQSLGQGLEFLIYFQGNSAPDKSGLPSDRFSAERTGGSVSTLTIQRTQQEDSAVYLCASSSRLAGAADTQYFGPGTRLTVL.

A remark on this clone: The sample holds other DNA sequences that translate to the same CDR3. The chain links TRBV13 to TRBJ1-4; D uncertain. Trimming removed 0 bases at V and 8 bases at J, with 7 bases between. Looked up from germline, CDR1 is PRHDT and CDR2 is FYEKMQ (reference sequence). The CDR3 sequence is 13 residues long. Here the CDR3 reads CASSLGGGEKLFF. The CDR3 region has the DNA TGTGCCAGCAGCTTAGGCGGAGGGGAAAAACTGTTTTTT.

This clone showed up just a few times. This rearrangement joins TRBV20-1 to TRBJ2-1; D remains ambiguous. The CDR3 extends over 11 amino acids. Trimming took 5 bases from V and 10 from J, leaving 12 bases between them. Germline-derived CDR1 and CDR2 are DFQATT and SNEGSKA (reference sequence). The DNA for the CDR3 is TGCAGTGCTCCACTCGTGGGAGAGCAGTTCTTC. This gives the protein CSAPLVGEQFF.

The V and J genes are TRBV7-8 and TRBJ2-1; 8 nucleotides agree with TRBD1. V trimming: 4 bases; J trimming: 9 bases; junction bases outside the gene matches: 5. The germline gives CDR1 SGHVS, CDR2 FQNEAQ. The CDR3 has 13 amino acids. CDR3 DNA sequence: TGTGCCAGCAGCTGGTCGGGGACAGGTGAGCAGTTCTTC. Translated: CASSWSGTGEQFF. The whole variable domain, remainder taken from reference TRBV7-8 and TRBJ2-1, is GAGVSQSPRYKVAKRGQDVALRCDPISGHVSLFWYQQALGQGPEFLTYFQNEAQLDKSGLPSDRFFAERPEGSVSTLKIQRTQQEDSAVYLCASSWSGTGEQFFGPGTRLTVL.

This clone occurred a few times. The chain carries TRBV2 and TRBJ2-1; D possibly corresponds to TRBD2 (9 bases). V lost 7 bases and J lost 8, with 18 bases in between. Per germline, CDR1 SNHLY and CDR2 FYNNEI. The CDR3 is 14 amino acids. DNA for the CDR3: TGTGCCAGCAAGGGACAGGCGGGAGGGGATGAGCAGTTCTTC. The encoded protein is CASKGQAGGDEQFF.

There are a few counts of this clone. The CDR3 protein is CASSLGDREGNTIYF. CDR3 DNA sequence: TGTGCCAGCAGCTTAGGCGACAGGGAGGGAAACACCATATATTTT. V gene TRBV6-6 combines with J gene TRBJ1-3; 7 nucleotides match TRBD1. The CDR3 runs 15 residues. The V gene's germline CDR1 is MNHNY and CDR2 SVGAGI (reference sequence). V trimming: 6 bases; J trimming: 4 bases; junction bases outside the gene matches: 9.

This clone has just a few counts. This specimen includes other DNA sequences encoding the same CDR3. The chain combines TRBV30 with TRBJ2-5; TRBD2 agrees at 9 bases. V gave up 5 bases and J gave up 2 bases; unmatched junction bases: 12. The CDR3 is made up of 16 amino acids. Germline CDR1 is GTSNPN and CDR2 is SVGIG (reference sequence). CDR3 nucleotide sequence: TGTGCCTGGGGTCCTAAGATAGCGGGGGCTCAAGAGACCCAGTACTTC. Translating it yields CAWGPKIAGAQETQYF. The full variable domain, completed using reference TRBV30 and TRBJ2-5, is SQTIHQWPATLVQPVGSPLSLECTVEGTSNPNLYWYRQAAGRGLQLLFYSVGIGQISSEVPQNLSASRPQDRQFILSSKKLLLSDSGFYLCAWGPKIAGAQETQYFGPGTRLLVL.

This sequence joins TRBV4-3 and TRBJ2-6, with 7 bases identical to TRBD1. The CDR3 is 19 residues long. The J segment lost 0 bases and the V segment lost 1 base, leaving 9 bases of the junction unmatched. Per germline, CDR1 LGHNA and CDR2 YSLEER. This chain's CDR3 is CASSQAGQAFFSGANVLTF. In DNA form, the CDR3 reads TGCGCCAGCAGCCAAGCCGGACAGGCCTTCTTCTCTGGGGCCAACGTCCTGACTTTC.

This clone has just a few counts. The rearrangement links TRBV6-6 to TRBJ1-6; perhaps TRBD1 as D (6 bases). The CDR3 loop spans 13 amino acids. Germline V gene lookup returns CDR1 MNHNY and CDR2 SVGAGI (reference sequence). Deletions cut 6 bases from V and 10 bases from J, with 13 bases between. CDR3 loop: CASRDQGSSPLHF. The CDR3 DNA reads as TGTGCCAGCAGGGACCAGGGGAGCTCACCCCTCCACTTT.

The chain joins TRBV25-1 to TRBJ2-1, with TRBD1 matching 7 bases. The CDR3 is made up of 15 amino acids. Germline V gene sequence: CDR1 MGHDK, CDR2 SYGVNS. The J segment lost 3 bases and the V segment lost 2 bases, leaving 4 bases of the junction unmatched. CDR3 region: CASSEPGGDYNEQFF. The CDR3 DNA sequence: TGTGCCAGCAGTGAACCAGGGGGAGACTACAATGAGCAGTTCTTC.

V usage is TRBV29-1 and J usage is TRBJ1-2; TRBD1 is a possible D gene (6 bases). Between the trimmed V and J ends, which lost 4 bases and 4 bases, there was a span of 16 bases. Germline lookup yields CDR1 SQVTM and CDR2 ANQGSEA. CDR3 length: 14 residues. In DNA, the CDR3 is TGCAGCGTTGGAGGCAGGGGCGCGGGCTATGGCTACACCTTC. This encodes CSVGGRGAGYGYTF.

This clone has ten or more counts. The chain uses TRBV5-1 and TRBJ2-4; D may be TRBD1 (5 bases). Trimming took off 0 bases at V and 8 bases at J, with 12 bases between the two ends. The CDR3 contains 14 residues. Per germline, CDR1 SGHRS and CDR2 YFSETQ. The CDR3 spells CASSLAQGKHIQYF. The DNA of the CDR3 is TGCGCCAGCAGCTTGGCCCAGGGTAAACACATTCAGTACTTC.

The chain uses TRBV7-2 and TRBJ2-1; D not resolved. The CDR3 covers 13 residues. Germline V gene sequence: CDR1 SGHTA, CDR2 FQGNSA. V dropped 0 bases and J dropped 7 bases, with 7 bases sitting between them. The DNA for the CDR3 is TGTGCCAGCAGCTTAGCGACCGGGAATGAGCAGTTCTTC. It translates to CASSLATGNEQFF.

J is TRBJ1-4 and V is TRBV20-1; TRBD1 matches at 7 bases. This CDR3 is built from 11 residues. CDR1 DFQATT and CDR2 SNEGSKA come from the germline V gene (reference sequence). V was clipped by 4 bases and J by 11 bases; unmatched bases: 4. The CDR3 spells CSANTGEKLFF. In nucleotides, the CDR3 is TGCAGTGCTAATACAGGGGAGAAACTGTTTTTT.

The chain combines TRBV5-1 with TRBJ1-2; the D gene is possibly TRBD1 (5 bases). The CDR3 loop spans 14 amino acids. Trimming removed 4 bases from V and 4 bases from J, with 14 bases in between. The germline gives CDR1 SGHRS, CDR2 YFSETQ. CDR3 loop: CASSPGRAGYGYTF. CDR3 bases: TGCGCCAGCAGCCCCGGCAGGGCAGGCTATGGCTACACCTTC.

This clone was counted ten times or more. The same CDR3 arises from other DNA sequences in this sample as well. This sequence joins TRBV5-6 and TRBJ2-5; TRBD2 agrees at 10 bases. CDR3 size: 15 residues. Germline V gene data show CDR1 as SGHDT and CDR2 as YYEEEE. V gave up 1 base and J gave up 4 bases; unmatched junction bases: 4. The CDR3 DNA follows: TGTGCCAGCAGCTTGAGACTAGCGGGTGCAGAGACCCAGTACTTC. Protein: CASSLRLAGAETQYF.

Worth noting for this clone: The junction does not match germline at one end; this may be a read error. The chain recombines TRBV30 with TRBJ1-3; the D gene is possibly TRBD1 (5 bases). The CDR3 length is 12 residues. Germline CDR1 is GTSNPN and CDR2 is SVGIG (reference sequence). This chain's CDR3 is CAWSQRGSTIYF. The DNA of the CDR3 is TGTGCCTGGTCCCAAAGGGGAAGCACCATATATTTT.

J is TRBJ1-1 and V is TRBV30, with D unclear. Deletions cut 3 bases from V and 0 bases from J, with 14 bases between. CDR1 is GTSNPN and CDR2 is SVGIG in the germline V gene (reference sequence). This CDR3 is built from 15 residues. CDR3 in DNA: TGTGCCTGGAGCGCTCCGAGGACGGTGAACACTGAAGCTTTCTTT. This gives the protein CAWSAPRTVNTEAFF.

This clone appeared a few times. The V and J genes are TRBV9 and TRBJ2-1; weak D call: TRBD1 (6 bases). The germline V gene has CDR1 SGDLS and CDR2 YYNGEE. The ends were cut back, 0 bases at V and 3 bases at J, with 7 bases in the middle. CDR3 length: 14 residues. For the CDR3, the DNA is TGTGCCAGCAGCGTAGGACAGGACTACAATGAGCAGTTCTTC. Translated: CASSVGQDYNEQFF.

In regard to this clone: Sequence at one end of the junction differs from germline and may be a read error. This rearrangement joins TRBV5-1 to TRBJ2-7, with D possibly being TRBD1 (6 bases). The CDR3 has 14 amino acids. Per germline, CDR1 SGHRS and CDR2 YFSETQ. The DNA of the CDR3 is TGCGCCAGCAGCTTGGTAGGGGACACCCTATCGACTCGCTTC. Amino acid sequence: CASSLVGDTLSTRF.

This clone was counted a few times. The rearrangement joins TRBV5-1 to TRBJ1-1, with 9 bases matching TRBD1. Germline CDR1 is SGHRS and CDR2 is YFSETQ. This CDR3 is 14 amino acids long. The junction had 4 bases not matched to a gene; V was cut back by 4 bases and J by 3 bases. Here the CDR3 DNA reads TGCGCCAGCAGCGGGACAGGGACCCACACTGAAGCTTTCTTT. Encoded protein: CASSGTGTHTEAFF. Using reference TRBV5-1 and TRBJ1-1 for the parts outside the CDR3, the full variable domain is KAGVTQTPRYLIKTRGQQVTLSCSPISGHRSVSWYQQTPGQGLQFLFEYFSETQRNKGNFPGRFSGRQFSNSRSEMNVSTLELGDSALYLCASSGTGTHTEAFFGQGTRLTVV.

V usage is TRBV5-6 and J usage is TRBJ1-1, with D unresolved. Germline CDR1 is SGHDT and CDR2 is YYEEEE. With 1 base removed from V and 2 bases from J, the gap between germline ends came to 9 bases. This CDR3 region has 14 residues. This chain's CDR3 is CASSLMRGNTEAFF. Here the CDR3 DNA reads TGTGCCAGCAGCTTGATGCGCGGTAACACTGAAGCTTTCTTT.

The CDR3 DNA follows: TGTGCCATCAATTCCCTAGCGGGGGGGCCAGAGACCCAGTACTTC. It codes for CAINSLAGGPETQYF. This sequence joins TRBV10-3 and TRBJ2-5, with 12 positions matching TRBD2. The CDR3 sequence is 15 residues long. Germline V gene lookup returns CDR1 ENHRY and CDR2 SYGVKD. The V and J ends lost 7 bases and 4 bases, in that order; junction bases with no gene match: 7.

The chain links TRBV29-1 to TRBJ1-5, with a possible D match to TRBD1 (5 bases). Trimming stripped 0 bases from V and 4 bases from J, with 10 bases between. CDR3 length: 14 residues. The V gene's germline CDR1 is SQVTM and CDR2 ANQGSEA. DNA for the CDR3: TGCAGCGTTGAAGAAGGGGCGGGTAATCAGCCCCAGCATTTT. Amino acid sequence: CSVEEGAGNQPQHF.

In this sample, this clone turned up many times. CDR3 in amino acids: CSVEDRNYGYTF. The CDR3 DNA reads as TGCAGCGTTGAAGACAGGAACTATGGCTACACCTTC. The chain couples TRBV29-1 to TRBJ1-2; D not resolved. The CDR3 covers 12 residues. Deletions cut 0 bases from V and 2 bases from J, with 4 bases between. Germline V gene lookup returns CDR1 SQVTM and CDR2 ANQGSEA.

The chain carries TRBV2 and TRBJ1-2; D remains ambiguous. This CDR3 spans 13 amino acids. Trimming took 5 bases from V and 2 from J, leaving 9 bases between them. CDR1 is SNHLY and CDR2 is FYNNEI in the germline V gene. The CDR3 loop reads CASSRDTNYGYTF. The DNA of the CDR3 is TGTGCCAGCAGTCGTGACACGAACTATGGCTACACCTTC.

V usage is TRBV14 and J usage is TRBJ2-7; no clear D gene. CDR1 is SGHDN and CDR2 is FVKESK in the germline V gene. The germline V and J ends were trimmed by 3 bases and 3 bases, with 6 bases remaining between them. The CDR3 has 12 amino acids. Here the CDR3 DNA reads TGTGCCAGCAGCCAGTCCCGCTACGAGCAGTACTTC. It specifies CASSQSRYEQYF. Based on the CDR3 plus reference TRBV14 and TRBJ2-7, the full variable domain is EAGVTQFPSHSVIEKGQTVTLRCDPISGHDNLYWYRRVMGKEIKFLLHFVKESKQDESGMPNNRFLAERTGGTYSTLKVQPAELEDSGVYFCASSQSRYEQYFGPGTRLTVT.